This TCR beta chain was captured by sequencing in a study of blood T cell repertoires in COVID-19. Across the whole study: The origin of the acute and convalescent COVID-19 samples was the United States, Italy and Spain. Sources were T cells, B-cell-depleted T cells, or PBMCs; the material itself was cDNA or gDNA.

Clinical histories supplied by participants themselves formed the basis of cohort assignment. Either two negative PCRs, clearance, or symptom resolution qualified Cohort 3 donors as recovered. TCRdb keeps only in-frame clones here, not all; method: immunoSEQ multiplex PCR. The table lists about 310,000 clones, roughly 86% of them singletons. This receptor was taken from a woman aged 25 to 39 who had recovered from COVID-19. The sequenced material came from PBMCs or T cells enriched from blood (not recorded which).

The CDR3 nucleotides are TGTGCCAGCAGTTTATCCCCCAGGGGTTCTACCTACGAGCAGTACTTC. Protein product: CASSLSPRGSTYEQYF. This chain links TRBV28 with TRBJ2-7, with D possibly TRBD1 on 6 matching bases. The V end lost 1 base, the J end lost 2 bases, and 15 bases lay between the germline ends. The CDR3 totals 16 residues. Germline CDR1 is MDHEN and CDR2 is SYDVKM.